One sample yielded the 26 T cell receptor beta chains listed below, sequenced in a study of control samples from healthy donors and cancer patients (dated by TCRdb to the early 2020s). Library generation was performed with the immunoSEQ multiplex PCR assay. Imported from immuneACCESS, the table was reduced by TCRdb to in-frame sequences with V and J called. These copies leave out some clones; in studies compared against another copy, an unresolved V gene accounts for under half, and the cause of the remainder is not known. Here the sample has 100,000 to 150,000 clones; 70% to 90% occur a single time. Approximately 3.2% of the sample comes from the top ten. Sequences were obtained from blood. These receptors originate from a middle-aged man in good health.

This chain links TRBV11-3 with TRBJ2-3, with 7 bases matching TRBD2. The V gene's germline CDR1 is SGHNT and CDR2 YENEEA. The ends lost 0 bases at V and 7 bases at J; junction bases unmatched: 7. This CDR3 contains 15 residues. The CDR3 sequence is CASSLEGRGTNTQYF. The CDR3 DNA is TGTGCCAGCAGCTTAGAGGGACGGGGGACTAATACGCAGTATTTT.

The V gene is TRBV2, the J gene TRBJ1-4; D call uncertain. Germline-derived CDR1 and CDR2 are SNHLY and FYNNEI. Trimming left V 4 bases short and J 10 bases short, with 16 bases between. The CDR3 totals 14 residues. The CDR3 loop is CASSGTRGEGKLFF. DNA for the CDR3: TGTGCCAGCAGTGGGACCCGGGGTGAAGGAAAACTGTTTTTT. The full variable domain, completed using reference TRBV2 and TRBJ1-4, is EPEVTQTPSHQVTQMGQEVILRCVPISNHLYFYWYRQILGQKVEFLVSFYNNEISEKSEIFDDQFSVERPDGSNFTLKIRSTKLEDSAMYFCASSGTRGEGKLFFGSGTQLSVL.

The chain has TRBV19 and TRBJ1-2; TRBD1 matches 7 bases. CDR1 is LNHDA, CDR2 SQIVND, per germline (reference sequence). The V segment lost 7 bases and the J segment 5 bases; nucleotides outside the gene matches: 7. The CDR3 sequence is 13 residues long. CDR3 sequence: CASNAGQIYGYTF. The CDR3 DNA follows: TGTGCCAGTAACGCGGGACAGATATATGGCTACACCTTC.

This chain joins TRBV28 and TRBJ2-1; D not resolved. The CDR3 has 13 amino acids. CDR1 is MDHEN and CDR2 is SYDVKM in the germline V gene. The V and J ends lost 8 bases and 7 bases respectively, with 15 bases between them. The CDR3 region has the DNA TGTGCCAGCCGAAACAGCGATGGGAATGAGCAGTTCTTC. It is translated as CASRNSDGNEQFF.

The V gene is TRBV7-9, the J gene TRBJ2-1; D is unclear. CDR1 is SEHNR, CDR2 FQNEAQ, per germline (reference sequence). The ends were cut back, 5 bases at V and 12 bases at J, with 14 bases in the middle. The CDR3 length is 12 residues. The CDR3 sequence is CASSPDGFLQFF. The CDR3 nucleotides are TGTGCCAGCAGCCCAGACGGGTTTTTGCAGTTCTTC.

The J gene is TRBJ2-2, the V gene TRBV27; 13 bases are a match to TRBD2. In germline, CDR1 is MNHEY, CDR2 SMNVEV (reference sequence). CDR3 length equals 15 residues. J was trimmed by 6 bases and V by 7 bases; bases with no gene match: 5. CDR3: CASKLAGGHAGELFF. The CDR3 DNA follows: TGTGCCAGCAAACTAGCGGGGGGGCACGCCGGGGAGCTGTTTTTT.

V and J are TRBV4-1 and TRBJ2-7; D is unclear. Germline assignment: CDR1 MGHRA and CDR2 YSYEKL. V was trimmed by 0 bases and J by 2 bases, leaving 14 bases between them. The CDR3 runs to 16 residues. The CDR3 reads CASSQDYTQRTYEQYF. DNA of the CDR3: TGCGCCAGCAGCCAAGATTACACACAGCGAACCTACGAGCAGTACTTC.

The DNA for the CDR3 is TGTGCCAGCAGAGCTCAGGGGAAATACACTGAAGCTTTCTTT. Protein product: CASRAQGKYTEAFF. The rearrangement uses TRBV27 and TRBJ1-1, with D tentatively TRBD1 (6 bases). Germline assignment: CDR1 MNHEY and CDR2 SMNVEV (reference sequence). CDR3 length: 14 residues. V lost 6 bases to trimming and J lost 3 bases, with 14 bases between them.

This sequence joins TRBV3-1 (or the pseudogene TRBV3-2) and TRBJ2-7; D is perhaps TRBD2 (7 bases). The CDR3 has 15 residues. Germline V gene lookup returns CDR1 LGHDT and CDR2 YNNKEL (reference sequence). V was cut by 6 bases and J by 3 bases, with 18 bases left in between. The CDR3 spells CASRSDGGGLYEQYF. CDR3 bases: TGTGCCAGCAGATCGGATGGCGGGGGCCTCTACGAGCAGTACTTC.

The V call is TRBV19, the J call TRBJ1-1; no clear D. This CDR3 has 13 amino acids. CDR1 LNHDA and CDR2 SQIVND come from the germline V gene (reference sequence). Trimming removed 10 bases at V and 5 bases at J, with 17 bases between. CDR3 protein: CAKPRRKVTEAFF. CDR3 nucleotide sequence: TGTGCCAAGCCGAGACGTAAGGTTACTGAAGCTTTCTTT.

This clone has only one observation. The V gene is TRBV7-6, the J gene TRBJ2-5, with TRBD1 matching over 7 bases. Trimming removed 5 bases from V and 5 bases from J; junction bases left unmatched: 17. CDR1 and CDR2 from the germline V gene are SGHVS and FNYEAQ. This CDR3 contains 17 residues. This chain's CDR3 is CASSRPNTDRRLETQYF. The CDR3 DNA is TGTGCCAGCAGCCGCCCGAATACGGACAGGAGGTTGGAGACCCAGTACTTC. The variable domain in full, with the rest retrieved from reference TRBV7-6 and TRBJ2-5, is GAGVSQSPRYKVTKRGQDVALRCDPISGHVSLYWYRQALGQGPEFLTYFNYEAQQDKSGLPNDRFSAERPEGSISTLTIQRTEQRDSAMYRCASSRPNTDRRLETQYFGPGTRLLVL.

This clone was detected once. The rearrangement links TRBV18 to TRBJ1-3; D is undetermined. The ends were cut back, 0 bases at V and 8 bases at J, with 11 bases in the middle. The CDR3 extends over 14 amino acids. Germline lookup yields CDR1 KGHSH and CDR2 LQKENI. CDR3 sequence (DNA): TGTGCCAGCTCACCACCTCACAGTGTGTACACCATATATTTT. Translation: CASSPPHSVYTIYF.

The chain employs TRBV19 and TRBJ1-2; the match to TRBD1 covers 9 bases. The CDR3 loop spans 17 amino acids. Germline trimming cut 4 bases from V and 5 bases from J; bases unmatched to any gene: 14. CDR1 is LNHDA, CDR2 SQIVND, per germline (reference sequence). In DNA form, the CDR3 reads TGTGCCAGTAGTAAATCCCAGCCGGGACAGGGAATATATGGCTACACCTTC. Amino acids: CASSKSQPGQGIYGYTF.

This rearrangement joins TRBV11-2 to TRBJ1-1, with no clear D. The CDR3 is 14 residues long. With 0 bases removed from V and 1 base from J, the gap between germline ends came to 6 bases. Per germline, CDR1 SGHAT and CDR2 FQNNGV. The CDR3 DNA reads TGTGCCAGCAGCTTAGAACGGTGGAACACTGAAGCTTTCTTT. It translates to CASSLERWNTEAFF. The complete variable domain, with remaining parts taken from reference TRBV11-2 and TRBJ1-1, reads EAGVAQSPRYKIIEKRQSVAFWCNPISGHATLYWYQQILGQGPKLLIQFQNNGVVDDSQLPKDRFSAERLKGVDSTLKIQPAKLEDSAVYLCASSLERWNTEAFFGQGTRLTVV.

The V and J genes are TRBV12-3 or TRBV12-4 and TRBJ2-3; D is unclear. V lost 5 bases to trimming and J lost 1 base, with 4 bases between them. This CDR3 has 12 residues. The CDR3 is CASSPGTDTQYF. The CDR3 coding sequence is TGTGCCAGCAGTCCCGGCACAGATACGCAGTATTTT.

V gene TRBV18 combines with J gene TRBJ2-7; perhaps TRBD1 as D (6 bases). V was trimmed by 3 bases and J by 5 bases, leaving 14 bases between them. CDR3 length: 14 residues. Germline V lookup: CDR1 KGHSH, CDR2 LQKENI. This CDR3 reads CASSPSQGFHEQYF. The CDR3 nucleotides read TGTGCCAGCTCACCCTCACAGGGTTTCCACGAGCAGTACTTC.

The table lists this clone with a few counts. V gene TRBV24-1 combines with J gene TRBJ2-3; 13 bases align to TRBD2. J lost 6 bases, V lost 3 bases, and 2 bases had no gene match. CDR1 is KGHDR, CDR2 SFDVKD, per germline. This CDR3 region has 15 residues. CDR3 bases: TGTGCCACCAGTGATACTAGCGGGGGGGATGATACGCAGTATTTT. Its protein product is CATSDTSGGDDTQYF.

The rearrangement joins TRBV10-3 to TRBJ2-3, with TRBD1 identical over 7 bases. Germline CDR1 and CDR2: ENHRY and SYGVKD. The CDR3 is 15 amino acids. V shed 6 bases and J 2 bases; nucleotides not matched to a gene: 8. In nucleotides, the CDR3 is TGTGCCATCAGCCGGGACAGACCTGACACAGATACGCAGTATTTT. The encoded protein is CAISRDRPDTDTQYF.

This clone was seen a handful of times. The chain couples TRBV19 to TRBJ2-5; D remains ambiguous. V lost 5 bases and J lost 1, with 8 bases in between. CDR3 length: 13 residues. Germline assignment: CDR1 LNHDA and CDR2 SQIVND (reference sequence). The CDR3 spells CASSPYIQETQYF. Here the CDR3 DNA reads TGTGCCAGTAGTCCTTATATCCAAGAGACCCAGTACTTC.

The chain couples TRBV2 to TRBJ1-6, with a tentative D call TRBD1 (5 bases). Trimming stripped 6 bases from V and 7 bases from J, with 13 bases between. This CDR3 is 14 amino acids long. The germline V gene has CDR1 SNHLY and CDR2 FYNNEI. The CDR3 nucleotides are TGTGCCAGCAGGGTTTCGGGGCCGAATTCACCCCTCCACTTT. It codes for CASRVSGPNSPLHF.

In the case of this clone: Additional DNA sequences in this sample encode the identical CDR3. This chain connects TRBV2 to TRBJ1-2, with TRBD1 matching over 11 bases. This CDR3 is built from 14 residues. In germline, CDR1 is SNHLY, CDR2 FYNNEI. Trimming took 10 bases from V and 7 from J; bases not matched to a gene: 11. The chain's CDR3 is CATSGTGGRGGYTF. The DNA of the CDR3 is TGTGCCACCTCCGGGACAGGGGGTCGAGGTGGCTACACCTTC.

This clone was recorded once. This sequence joins TRBV2 and TRBJ2-1; possible D gene TRBD2, 5 bases. CDR1 and CDR2 (germline): SNHLY, FYNNEI. V lost 2 bases to trimming and J lost 10 bases, with 12 bases between them. The CDR3 has 13 residues. DNA of the CDR3: TGTGCCAGCAGTGAAAGAGGGATTTGGGAGCAGTTCTTC. This sequence encodes CASSERGIWEQFF.

The gene calls are TRBV30 and TRBJ1-6; no firm D call. The germline V and J ends were trimmed by 1 base and 7 bases, with 11 bases remaining between them. This CDR3 spans 14 amino acids. CDR1 is GTSNPN, CDR2 SVGIG, per germline (reference sequence). This chain's CDR3 is CAWSAGIPNSPLHF. CDR3 sequence (DNA): TGTGCCTGGAGTGCGGGAATTCCGAATTCACCCCTCCACTTT. Combining the CDR3 with reference TRBV30 and TRBJ1-6 gives the whole variable domain SQTIHQWPATLVQPVGSPLSLECTVEGTSNPNLYWYRQAAGRGLQLLFYSVGIGQISSEVPQNLSASRPQDRQFILSSKKLLLSDSGFYLCAWSAGIPNSPLHFGNGTRLTVT.

The chain has TRBV24-1 and TRBJ1-2; D might be TRBD1 (5 bases). This CDR3 comprises 13 residues. V was cut by 4 bases and J by 6 bases, with 11 bases left in between. CDR1 is KGHDR, CDR2 SFDVKD, per germline. CDR3 in DNA: TGTGCCACCAGTGACTTCGGGGGAAATGGCTACACCTTC. This gives the protein CATSDFGGNGYTF.

This clone appeared once. This chain uses TRBV19 with TRBJ1-3; D uncertain. CDR3 length: 15 amino acids. Trimming shortened V by 4 bases and J by 4 bases, and 14 bases separated the two germline ends. CDR1 and CDR2 (germline): LNHDA, SQIVND (reference sequence). For the CDR3, the DNA is TGTGCCAGTAGTACTCAGAATCCCGGAGGAAACACCATATATTTT. Translated, it gives CASSTQNPGGNTIYF.

The rearrangement uses TRBV15 and TRBJ1-5, with no clear D. This CDR3 region has 14 residues. V was cut by 3 bases and J by 5 bases, with 11 bases left in between. From germline, CDR1 is LNHNV and CDR2 YYDKDF (reference sequence). The CDR3 bases are TGTGCCACCAGCAGCACTGGGCCCCATCAGCCCCAGCATTTT. Amino acids: CATSSTGPHQPQHF.